A single sample is the source of the 21 T cell receptor beta chains below, sequenced in a study of blood T cells in healthy people across ages. With a J-beta primer mix and a sample-barcoded 5' primer, a second PCR ran roughly 6 to 11 cycles. A single record per CDR3 protein comes from TCRdb applying MiXCR to the 5' RACE reads. The data contain approximately 1.5 million distinct CDR3 sequences, roughly 43% of them singletons. Material for sequencing was blood. All receptors derive from a woman between 18 and 29 years old in good health.

This clonotype was seen a few times. The gene calls are TRBV20-1 and TRBJ1-5; the D is unclear. The CDR3 totals 14 residues. With 3 bases removed from V and 0 bases from J, the gap between germline ends came to 9 bases. Germline V gene sequence: CDR1 DFQATT, CDR2 SNEGSKA (reference sequence). The CDR3 nucleotides read TGCAGTGCTAGGGAATATTATAGCAATCAGCCCCAGCATTTT. It specifies CSAREYYSNQPQHF.

The table lists this clonotype with a few counts. The chain is built from TRBV29-1 and TRBJ2-5; the match to TRBD1 covers 8 bases. The CDR3 spans 13 residues. Germline CDR1 SQVTM, CDR2 ANQGSEA. The ends lost 4 bases at V and 2 bases at J; junction bases unmatched: 3. CDR3 sequence: CSVVRTGQETQYF. The CDR3 bases are TGCAGCGTTGTCCGGACAGGGCAAGAGACCCAGTACTTC.

In DNA form, the CDR3 reads TGCGCCAGCAGCCTCAAGGGGAACTTTCGGGACACAGATACGCAGTATTTT. Protein: CASSLKGNFRDTDTQYF. The V and J genes are TRBV4-3 and TRBJ2-3; D possibly matches TRBD1 or TRBD2 (5 bases each). V was pared by 4 bases and J by 2 bases, with 19 bases between. Germline CDR1 and CDR2: LGHNA and YSLEER. There are 17 residues in the CDR3.

This clonotype was recorded a few times. This rearrangement joins TRBV14 to TRBJ2-7; no reliable D call. The V and J ends lost 4 bases and 5 bases respectively, with 18 bases between them. The CDR3 totals 15 residues. Germline lookup yields CDR1 SGHDN and CDR2 FVKESK. CDR3 sequence reads: CASSPLWSRNHEQYF. Here the CDR3 DNA reads TGTGCCAGCAGCCCCCTTTGGTCCCGGAACCACGAGCAGTACTTC.

The count of this clonotype is one. It may be a read error: a sequence one base away is much more abundant. V is TRBV29-1 and J is TRBJ2-1, with a tentative D call TRBD2 (5 bases). Deletions cut 3 bases from V and 6 bases from J, with 15 bases between. Germline CDR1 is SQVTM and CDR2 is ANQGSEA. The CDR3 spans 14 residues. The CDR3, as DNA: TGCAGCGTTGACCAGGAGGTCACTGTCAATGAGCAGTTCTTC. Translating gives CSVDQEVTVNEQFF.

This chain links TRBV20-1 with TRBJ1-2; D not certain. Trimming shortened V by 3 bases and J by 1 base, and 12 bases separated the two germline ends. Germline V gives CDR1 DFQATT, CDR2 SNEGSKA (reference sequence). The CDR3 has 14 residues. In DNA form, the CDR3 reads TGCAGTGCTAGTTCACAGACCCTTAACTATGGCTACACCTTC. The encoded protein is CSASSQTLNYGYTF.

The chain uses TRBV30 and TRBJ2-3, with TRBD1 matching over 10 bases. The CDR3 sequence is 15 residues long. Germline values: CDR1 GTSNPN, CDR2 SVGIG (reference sequence). Trimming removed 4 bases from V and 2 bases from J; junction bases left unmatched: 6. This CDR3 is CAWTGTGVPTDTQYF. CDR3 coding DNA: TGTGCCTGGACAGGGACAGGGGTCCCCACAGATACGCAGTATTTT.

This clonotype has only a few counts. This chain joins TRBV28 and TRBJ1-1; TRBD1 matches at 7 bases. This CDR3 comprises 11 residues. Per germline, CDR1 MDHEN and CDR2 SYDVKM. Losses at the gene ends were 5 bases for V and 11 bases for J; bases not matched to a gene: 5. In nucleotides, the CDR3 is TGTGCCAGCAGTCTACAGGGGTGGGCTTTCTTT. It encodes CASSLQGWAFF.

This sequence joins TRBV20-1 and TRBJ2-7, with D unresolved. V shed 4 bases and J shed 2 bases, with 18 bases lying between them. CDR1 and CDR2 (germline): DFQATT, SNEGSKA (reference sequence). The CDR3 totals 15 residues. This chain's CDR3 is CSAKKGVSDAYEQYF. CDR3 nucleotide sequence: TGCAGTGCTAAAAAAGGAGTAAGTGACGCCTACGAGCAGTACTTC.

This rearrangement joins TRBV5-4 to TRBJ2-1; no definite D call. The germline V gene has CDR1 SGHNT and CDR2 YYREEE (reference sequence). With 5 bases removed from V and 8 bases from J, the gap between germline ends came to 11 bases. This CDR3 has 12 amino acids. The CDR3 DNA reads TGTGCCAGCAGGTCCCGGTTTGATGAGCAGTTCTTC. The encoded protein is CASRSRFDEQFF.

This clonotype was observed a few times. The CDR3 region has the DNA TGTGCCAGCACCAAAATGGGCACAGGGGTGGGCACTGAAGCTTTCTTT. Protein: CASTKMGTGVGTEAFF. This chain uses TRBV7-9 with TRBJ1-1; the match to TRBD1 covers 7 bases. Germline assignment: CDR1 SEHNR and CDR2 FQNEAQ (reference sequence). This CDR3 has 16 residues. Trimming removed 7 bases from V and 4 bases from J; junction bases left unmatched: 15. Full variable domain (missing parts from reference TRBV7-9 and TRBJ1-1): DTGVSQNPRHKITKRGQNVTFRCDPISEHNRLYWYRQTLGQGPEFLTYFQNEAQLEKSRLLSDRFSAERPKGSFSTLEIQRTEQGDSAMYLCASTKMGTGVGTEAFFGQGTRLTVV.

This sequence joins TRBV20-1 and TRBJ2-7; D gene ambiguous. Trimming took 2 bases from V and 3 from J, leaving 8 bases between them. CDR3 length: 12 amino acids. Germline V gives CDR1 DFQATT, CDR2 SNEGSKA (reference sequence). The CDR3 sequence is CSARSEGYEQYF. For the CDR3, the DNA is TGCAGTGCTAGATCCGAAGGCTACGAGCAGTACTTC.

This clonotype was detected ten times or more. The chain employs TRBV6-2 or TRBV6-3 and TRBJ2-7; 9 bases map to TRBD1. The trim removed 5 bases at V and 2 bases at J, leaving 7 bases unmatched. The CDR3 has 15 amino acids. Germline lookup yields CDR1 MNHEY and CDR2 SVGEGT. CDR3 amino acids: CASSLLDRGPYEQYF. CDR3 sequence (DNA): TGTGCCAGCAGTCTCCTGGACAGGGGACCCTACGAGCAGTACTTC.

The chain has TRBV4-3 and TRBJ1-2; D might be TRBD1 (5 bases). Germline CDR1 and CDR2: LGHNA and YSLEER. The CDR3 consists of 15 residues. The V end lost 0 bases, the J end lost 3 bases, and 11 bases lay between the germline ends. The CDR3 region is CASSQDRTGYYGYTF. The CDR3 DNA is TGCGCCAGCAGCCAAGATCGAACAGGCTACTATGGCTACACCTTC.

This clonotype was counted only a few times. CDR3 DNA sequence: TGTGCCAGCAGCCAAGATCTCGCGGGACTGGTGTCAGATACGCAGTATTTT. Translating it yields CASSQDLAGLVSDTQYF. The rearrangement links TRBV4-2 to TRBJ2-3; perhaps TRBD2 as D (6 bases). CDR1 LGHNA and CDR2 YNFKEQ come from the germline V gene. V lost 0 bases and J 4 bases, leaving 17 bases between the germline ends. CDR3 size: 17 residues.

This clonotype has a handful of counts. This rearrangement joins TRBV6-5 to TRBJ1-5; possibly TRBD1 for D (5 bases). V shed 5 bases and J shed 5 bases, with 16 bases lying between them. Germline assignment: CDR1 MNHEY and CDR2 SVGAGI. The CDR3 has 15 amino acids. CDR3 nucleotides: TGTGCCAGCAGTACAATTATTGGGACGGATCAGCCCCAGCATTTT. It translates to CASSTIIGTDQPQHF.

The J gene is TRBJ2-7, the V gene TRBV7-9, with D possibly being TRBD2 (6 bases). Germline CDR1 reads SEHNR; CDR2 reads FQNEAQ (reference sequence). There are 15 residues in the CDR3. Trimming removed 5 bases at V and 2 bases at J, with 16 bases between. DNA for the CDR3: TGTGCCAGCAGCCCTGGTAGGCGGGACCCCTACGAGCAGTACTTC. As protein: CASSPGRRDPYEQYF.

This chain links TRBV7-9 with TRBJ2-7; D call uncertain. The CDR3 runs to 15 residues. CDR1 is SEHNR and CDR2 is FQNEAQ in the germline V gene (reference sequence). V lost 2 bases, J lost 0 bases, and 11 bases lay in between. Here the CDR3 DNA reads TGTGCCAGCAGCTTATCGCTAGGGATCTCCTACGAGCAGTACTTC. Protein sequence: CASSLSLGISYEQYF. The full variable domain, its missing parts supplied by reference TRBV7-9 and TRBJ2-7, is DTGVSQNPRHKITKRGQNVTFRCDPISEHNRLYWYRQTLGQGPEFLTYFQNEAQLEKSRLLSDRFSAERPKGSFSTLEIQRTEQGDSAMYLCASSLSLGISYEQYFGPGTRLTVT.

The chain is built from TRBV6-5 and TRBJ1-1, with D tentatively TRBD1 (5 bases). V was cut by 2 bases and J by 1 base, with 14 bases left in between. Germline V gives CDR1 MNHEY, CDR2 SVGAGI. The CDR3 consists of 16 residues. Here the CDR3 DNA reads TGTGCCAGCAGTTACGGGGGGACGGTTGGGAACACTGAAGCTTTCTTT. Amino acids: CASSYGGTVGNTEAFF.

The chain uses TRBV6-2 or TRBV6-3 and TRBJ2-3; no clear D gene. The germline CDR1 and CDR2 sequences are MNHEY and SVGEGT. The CDR3 runs 14 residues. V shed 5 bases and J shed 2 bases, with 11 bases lying between them. The CDR3 nucleotides read TGTGCCAGCAGTGCTCAGGCGATCACAGATACGCAGTATTTT. Amino acid sequence: CASSAQAITDTQYF.

J is TRBJ1-4 and V is TRBV7-9; possible D gene TRBD1, 5 bases. In germline, CDR1 is SEHNR, CDR2 FQNEAQ (reference sequence). The V end was cut by 2 bases, the J end by 8 bases, with 15 bases between. CDR3 length: 15 residues. This CDR3 is CASSLWDSWEEKLFF. The CDR3 DNA is TGTGCCAGCAGCTTATGGGACTCTTGGGAAGAAAAACTGTTTTTT.